The 6 T cell receptor beta chains listed next were all sequenced from one sample in a study of tissue T cells after allogeneic stem cell transplantation. Time point defined: mouse harvest day 14 after allogeneic transplant. Each mouse received 10^7 T-cell-depleted marrow cells plus 10^6 splenic CD5+ T cells by tail vein. The table came from immunoSEQ multiplex PCR; TCRdb's copy has only in-frame clones and leaves some out. Of about 4,000 clones in the sample, approximately 45% were seen once. What was sequenced was gut tissue. These receptors were taken from a female BALB/c mouse given C57BL/6 T cells with graft-versus-host disease after an allogeneic hematopoietic cell transplant.

This clone turned up a few times. Gene names follow the mouse nomenclature. The observed sequence ends 1 residue before the CDR3 terminus, with the missing tail filled in from the germline J gene. The chain combines TRBV3 with TRBJ2-3, with 8 bases that match TRBD2. CDR1 is SNHLY and CDR2 is FYNGKV in the germline V gene (reference sequence). Losses at the gene ends were 3 bases for V and 1 base for J; bases not matched to a gene: 3. This CDR3 has 15 amino acids. The CDR3: CASSLGGRGAETLYF. Incomplete CDR3 DNA: TGTGCCAGCAGCTTGGGGGGGCGCGGTGCAGAAACGCTGTAT. The full variable domain, its missing parts supplied by reference TRBV3 and TRBJ2-3, is GPKVLQIPSHQIIDMGQMVTLNCDPVSNHLYFYWYKQILGQQMEFLVNFYNGKVMEKSKLFKDQFSVERPDGSYFTLKIQPTALEDSAVYFCASSLGGRGAETLYFGSGTRLTVL.

This clone was seen just once. The gene names here belong to mouse. Read sequence stops 1 residue before the CDR3 end, and the germline J gene provides the missing end. The chain links TRBV12-2 to TRBJ1-1, with D perhaps TRBD1 (6 bases). The ends were cut back, 6 bases at V and 0 bases at J, with 10 bases in the middle. This CDR3 spans 13 amino acids. Germline V CDR1 and CDR2: SGHLS, HYDKME. CDR3 loop: CASQGGSNTEVFF. The sequenced part of the CDR3 DNA is TGTGCCAGCCAAGGGGGTTCAAACACAGAAGTCTTC.

Details on this clone: The germline and genes are mouse ones. Coverage ceases 1 residue before the CDR3 finishes, and the germline J gene fills in the end. V usage is TRBV1 and J usage is TRBJ1-1; 7 bases fit TRBD1. The J segment lost 8 bases and the V segment lost 5 bases, leaving 5 bases of the junction unmatched. This CDR3 spans 12 amino acids. Germline V lookup: CDR1 NSQYPW, CDR2 LRSPGD (reference sequence). The sequenced CDR3 bases are TGCACCTGCAGTCCTGACAGGGAGGAAGTCTTC. The encoded protein is CTCSPDREEVF. In full, the CDR3 is CTCSPDREEVFF. Supplemented by reference TRBV1 and TRBJ1-1, the full variable domain reads VTLLEQNPRWRLVPRGQAVNLRCILKNSQYPWMSWYQQDLQKQLQWLFTLRSPGDKEVKSLPGADYLATRVTDTELRLQVANMSQGRTLYCTCSPDREEVFFGKGTRLTVV.

This clone was recorded only once. Relative to the germline gene, one junction end is altered; a read error may explain this. All gene names here are mouse names. The CDR3 is cut off 1 residue early in the read; its end comes from the germline J gene. The chain carries TRBV4 and TRBJ1-5; D is unclear. Germline CDR1 is LGHDT and CDR2 is YNNKQL (reference sequence). The CDR3 is made up of 13 amino acids. The CDR3 loop is CPSSSTLNQAPLF. CDR3 DNA (partial): TGTCCCAGCAGCTCAACACTCAACCAGGCTCCGCTT.

This clone has only a few counts. With only one base between it and a far larger clone, this is likely a read error. The genes are named according to mouse. The read ends 1 residue shy of where the CDR3 ends; the end is completed using the germline J gene. The chain links TRBV4 to TRBJ2-7, with 12 nucleotides matching TRBD2. With V trimmed by 7 bases and J by 6 bases, 7 bases remained unmatched. Germline CDR1 reads LGHDT; CDR2 reads YNNKQL (reference sequence). This CDR3 is 14 amino acids long. This CDR3 reads CASTYDWGGFEQYF. The sequenced CDR3 bases are TGTGCCAGCACCTACGACTGGGGGGGCTTTGAACAGTAC.

Regarding this clone: Gene names are the mouse ones. The sequenced CDR3 bases are TGTGGTGCCCAAATATATGCTGAGCAGTTC. It specifies CGAQIYAEQF. The entire CDR3 reads CGAQIYAEQFF. The chain employs TRBV20 and TRBJ2-1, with D unclear. The read ends 1 residue shy of where the CDR3 ends; the end is completed using the germline J gene. Germline-derived CDR1 and CDR2 are GFQATS and STVNSAI. V was shortened by 6 bases and J by 4 bases, with 7 bases between the two germline ends. The CDR3 is made up of 11 amino acids.